Sequencing of this T cell receptor beta chain was carried out in a study of T cell responses to AZD1222 COVID-19 vaccine. The data were produced by immunoSEQ multiplex PCR, yet TCRdb's version contains in-frame clones alone and is incomplete. This sample carries about 160,000 clones, over 75% of them seen once, and the ten largest clones take 6.5% to 7%. The CDR3 runs 12 residues. In germline, CDR1 is MNHNY, CDR2 SVGAGI (reference sequence). V was shortened by 3 bases and J by 0 bases, with 2 bases between the two germline ends. The receptor comes from an adult in good health. Sample: peripheral blood, taken on day 0 of AZD1222 vaccination. The V and J genes are TRBV6-6 and TRBJ1-1; D is unclear. The CDR3 here is CASSYMNTEAFF. CDR3 bases: TGTGCCAGCAGTTATATGAACACTGAAGCTTTCTTT.